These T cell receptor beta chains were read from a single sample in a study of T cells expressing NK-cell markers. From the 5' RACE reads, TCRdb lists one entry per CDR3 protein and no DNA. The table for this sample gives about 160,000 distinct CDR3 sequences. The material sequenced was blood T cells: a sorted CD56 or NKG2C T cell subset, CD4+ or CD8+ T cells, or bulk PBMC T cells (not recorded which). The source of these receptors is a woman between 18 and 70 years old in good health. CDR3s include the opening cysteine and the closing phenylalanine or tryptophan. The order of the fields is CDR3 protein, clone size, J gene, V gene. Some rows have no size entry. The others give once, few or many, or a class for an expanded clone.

CDR3: CASRPGTEAYEQYF; size: NA; J: TRBJ2-7; V: TRBV2
CDR3: CASSLAGGVGNQPQHF; size: NA; J: TRBJ1-5; V: TRBV12-3/TRBV12-4
CDR3: CASSSIPLRETEAFF; size: NA; J: TRBJ1-1; V: TRBV27
CDR3: CASSPQGARNIQYF; size: NA; J: TRBJ2-4; V: TRBV5-4
CDR3: CSARWTSGRITDTQYF; size: NA; J: TRBJ2-3; V: TRBV20-1
CDR3: CASSKGCGQEDSNQPQHF; size: NA; J: TRBJ1-5; V: TRBV21-1
CDR3: CASSLTHSTDTQYF; size: NA; J: TRBJ2-3; V: TRBV7-3
CDR3: CASSASPQGKSAQYF; size: NA; J: TRBJ2-7; V: TRBV5-1
CDR3: CASSAGTGNEQFF; size: NA; J: TRBJ2-1; V: TRBV5-1
CDR3: CASSPSRPGLTNEQFF; size: NA; J: TRBJ2-1; V: TRBV5-1
CDR3: CASSHHDSIHSNQPQHF; size: NA; J: TRBJ1-5; V: TRBV4-1
CDR3: CSAANVEGSSYNEQFF; size: NA; J: TRBJ2-1; V: TRBV20-1
CDR3: CSARFWGGYEQYF; size: NA; J: TRBJ2-7; V: TRBV20-1
CDR3: CASSSLTGGRPQETQYF; size: NA; J: TRBJ2-5; V: TRBV6-5
CDR3: CASRSSGQDLGELFF; size: NA; J: TRBJ2-2; V: TRBV7-9
CDR3: CAISGEVGTGNGYTF; size: NA; J: TRBJ1-2; V: TRBV10-3
CDR3: CASREDRATYNEQFF; size: NA; J: TRBJ2-1; V: TRBV5-6
CDR3: CASSLRDRGSEQFF; size: NA; J: TRBJ2-1; V: TRBV7-2
CDR3: CASSQDRANYGYTF; size: NA; J: TRBJ1-2; V: TRBV4-1
CDR3: CASSQADIVEAFF; size: NA; J: TRBJ1-1; V: TRBV3-1
CDR3: CSVEFSGRQGNEQFF; size: NA; J: TRBJ2-1; V: TRBV29-1
CDR3: CASSLGLGRGENIQYF; size: NA; J: TRBJ2-4; V: TRBV7-2
CDR3: CASSMDRVPNQPQHF; size: NA; J: TRBJ1-5; V: TRBV19
CDR3: CASSHDLGGARTDTQYF; size: NA; J: TRBJ2-3; V: TRBV5-8
CDR3: CASSLVGQGAGETQYF; size: NA; J: TRBJ2-5; V: TRBV7-2
CDR3: CAISLAGANEQFF; size: NA; J: TRBJ2-1; V: TRBV10-3
CDR3: CASSLGLAGAVNTGELFF; size: NA; J: TRBJ2-2; V: TRBV12-3/TRBV12-4
CDR3: CASSFGETQYF; size: medium-sized; J: TRBJ2-5; V: TRBV7-2
CDR3: CSHSRRTSGPQTSYNEQFF; size: NA; J: TRBJ2-1; V: TRBV29-1
CDR3: CASSEGTTYEQYF; size: NA; J: TRBJ2-7; V: TRBV11-3
CDR3: CATSDTGTGSSYEQYF; size: NA; J: TRBJ2-7; V: TRBV24-1
CDR3: CAISESPGGGTEAFF; size: NA; J: TRBJ1-1; V: TRBV10-3
CDR3: CASSLDTAYEQYF; size: NA; J: TRBJ2-7; V: TRBV28
CDR3: CASSSEALAVGELFF; size: NA; J: TRBJ2-2; V: TRBV7-8
CDR3: CASSKGQPYEQYF; size: NA; J: TRBJ2-7; V: TRBV18
CDR3: CASRRTGPQETQYF; size: NA; J: TRBJ2-5; V: TRBV2
CDR3: CASGFTGNEQFF; size: NA; J: TRBJ2-1; V: TRBV2
CDR3: CASSLRHSVNEQFF; size: NA; J: TRBJ2-1; V: TRBV7-3
CDR3: CASSPDLGPQHF; size: NA; J: TRBJ1-5; V: TRBV2
CDR3: CSATPTTRTGTDTQYF; size: NA; J: TRBJ2-3; V: TRBV20-1
CDR3: CASSLETTGNYGYTF; size: NA; J: TRBJ1-2; V: TRBV5-1
CDR3: CASSSGLAGVIQYF; size: NA; J: TRBJ2-4; V: TRBV7-2
CDR3: CASSFPTGDPYEQYF; size: NA; J: TRBJ2-7; V: TRBV12-3/TRBV12-4
CDR3: CASSPTPGGRTEAFF; size: NA; J: TRBJ1-1; V: TRBV9
CDR3: CATSRVNTEAFF; size: NA; J: TRBJ1-1; V: TRBV28
CDR3: CASSFISAWGETQYF; size: NA; J: TRBJ2-5; V: TRBV12-3/TRBV12-4
CDR3: CASSFHLGQGLKQYF; size: NA; J: TRBJ2-7; V: TRBV27
CDR3: CASSQGPQETQYF; size: NA; J: TRBJ2-5; V: TRBV7-3
CDR3: CASRSPGTGPDTQYF; size: NA; J: TRBJ2-3; V: TRBV4-2
CDR3: CASSESVYYGYTF; size: NA; J: TRBJ1-2; V: TRBV2